Included here is one T cell receptor beta chain sequence, with context. Its antigen is unidentified. The sample originates from a study of cytomegalovirus exposure and HLA in healthy donors. The study's findings and limits: The study found most TCR sequences rare, yet found some public TCRs in many donors. Associated with cytomegalovirus, according to the listing, were 150 to 200 TCR beta chains.

Assay: immunoSEQ multiplex PCR; the TCRdb copy retains only in-frame clones and omits some. The sample yields almost 70,000 clones, 95% to 96% seen once. Separate from the roughly 630-subject first cohort was the 120-subject validation cohort, to which the donors belonged. This CDR3 is built from 14 residues. Trimming pared 0 bases from V and 6 bases from J, leaving 12 bases between. Germline CDR1 reads GTSNPN; CDR2 reads SVGIG (reference sequence). This TCR came from a woman younger than 30 in good health and CMV-seropositive. The V and J genes are TRBV30 and TRBJ2-1; the D is unclear. Material for sequencing was PBMCs. The CDR3 protein is CAWSVGPPSNEQFF. The CDR3 DNA follows: TGTGCCTGGAGTGTTGGGCCCCCTTCCAATGAGCAGTTCTTC.